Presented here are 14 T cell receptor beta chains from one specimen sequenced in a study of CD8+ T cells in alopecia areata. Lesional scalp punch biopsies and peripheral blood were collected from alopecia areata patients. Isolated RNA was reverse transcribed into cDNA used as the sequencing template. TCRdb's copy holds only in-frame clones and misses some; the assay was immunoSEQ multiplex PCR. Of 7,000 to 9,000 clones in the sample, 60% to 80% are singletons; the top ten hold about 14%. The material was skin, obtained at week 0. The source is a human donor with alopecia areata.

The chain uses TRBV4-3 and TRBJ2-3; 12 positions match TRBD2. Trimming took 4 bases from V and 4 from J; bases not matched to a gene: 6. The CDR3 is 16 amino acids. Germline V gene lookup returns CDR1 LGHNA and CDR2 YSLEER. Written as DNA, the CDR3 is TGCGCCAGCAGCCGCGGACTAGCGGGGATACCAGATACGCAGTATTTT. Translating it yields CASSRGLAGIPDTQYF.

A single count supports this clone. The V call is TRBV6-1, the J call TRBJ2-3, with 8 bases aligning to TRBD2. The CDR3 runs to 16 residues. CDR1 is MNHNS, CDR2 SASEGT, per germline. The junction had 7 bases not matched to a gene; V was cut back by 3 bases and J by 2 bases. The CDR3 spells CASSEVGTRYTDTQYF. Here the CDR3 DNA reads TGTGCCAGCAGTGAGGTCGGGACTAGATACACAGATACGCAGTATTTT.

CDR3 nucleotides: TGCAGCGTCGCCACCAGCGCCCCTGAGCAGTTCTTC. It is translated as CSVATSAPEQFF. The rearrangement joins TRBV29-1 to TRBJ2-1; D gene uncertain. Germline V gene lookup returns CDR1 SQVTM and CDR2 ANQGSEA. The CDR3 sequence is 12 residues long. The germline V and J ends were trimmed by 6 bases and 9 bases, with 15 bases remaining between them.

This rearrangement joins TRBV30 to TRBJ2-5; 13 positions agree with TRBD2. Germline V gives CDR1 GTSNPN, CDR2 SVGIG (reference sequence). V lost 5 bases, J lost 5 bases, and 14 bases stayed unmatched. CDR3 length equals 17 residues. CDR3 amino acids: CAWHRGLAGNIGETQYF. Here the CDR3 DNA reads TGTGCCTGGCATAGGGGACTAGCGGGGAATATTGGGGAGACCCAGTACTTC.

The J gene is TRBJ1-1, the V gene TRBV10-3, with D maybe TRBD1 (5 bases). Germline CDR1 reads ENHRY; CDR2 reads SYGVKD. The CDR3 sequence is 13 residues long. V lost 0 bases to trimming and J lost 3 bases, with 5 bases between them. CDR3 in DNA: TGTGCCATCAGTGAGTCGACAGACACTGAAGCTTTCTTT. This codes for CAISESTDTEAFF.

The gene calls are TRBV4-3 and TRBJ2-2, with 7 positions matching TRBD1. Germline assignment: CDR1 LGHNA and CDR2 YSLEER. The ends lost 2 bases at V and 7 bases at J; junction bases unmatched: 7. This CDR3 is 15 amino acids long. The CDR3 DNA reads TGCGCCAGCAGCCAACACATACAGGGGAACGGGGAGCTGTTTTTT. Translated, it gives CASSQHIQGNGELFF.

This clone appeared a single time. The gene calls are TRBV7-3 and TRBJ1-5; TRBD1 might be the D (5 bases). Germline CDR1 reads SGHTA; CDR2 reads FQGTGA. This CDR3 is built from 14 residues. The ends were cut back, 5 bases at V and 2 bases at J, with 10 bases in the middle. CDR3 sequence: CASSQSGGNQPQHF. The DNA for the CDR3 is TGTGCCAGCAGCCAATCGGGGGGCAATCAGCCCCAGCATTTT.

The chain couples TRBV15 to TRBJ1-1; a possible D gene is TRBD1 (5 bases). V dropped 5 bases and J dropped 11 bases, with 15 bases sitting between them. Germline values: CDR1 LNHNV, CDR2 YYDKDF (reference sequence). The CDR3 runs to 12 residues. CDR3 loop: CATSGWGGPAFF. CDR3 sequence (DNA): TGTGCCACCAGCGGCTGGGGCGGGCCCGCTTTCTTT.

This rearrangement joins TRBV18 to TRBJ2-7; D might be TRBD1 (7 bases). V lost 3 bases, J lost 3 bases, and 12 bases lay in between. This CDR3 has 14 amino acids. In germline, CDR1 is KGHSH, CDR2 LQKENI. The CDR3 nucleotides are TGTGCCAGCTCACCGGCAGGGGGGAACTACGAGCAGTACTTC. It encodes CASSPAGGNYEQYF.

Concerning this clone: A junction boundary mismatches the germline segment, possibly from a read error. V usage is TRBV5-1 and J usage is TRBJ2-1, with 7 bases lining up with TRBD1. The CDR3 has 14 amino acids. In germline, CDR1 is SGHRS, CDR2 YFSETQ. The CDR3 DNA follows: TGCACCAGCAACGTCCCGGGACAGTACAATGAGCAGTTCTTC. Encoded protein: CTSNVPGQYNEQFF.

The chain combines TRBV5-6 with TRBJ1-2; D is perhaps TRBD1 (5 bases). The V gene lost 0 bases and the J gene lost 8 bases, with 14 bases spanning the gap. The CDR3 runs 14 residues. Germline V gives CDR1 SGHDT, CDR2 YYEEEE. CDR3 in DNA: TGTGCCAGCAGCTTGGGGCAGGGAGTGGGAGGCTACACCTTC. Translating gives CASSLGQGVGGYTF.

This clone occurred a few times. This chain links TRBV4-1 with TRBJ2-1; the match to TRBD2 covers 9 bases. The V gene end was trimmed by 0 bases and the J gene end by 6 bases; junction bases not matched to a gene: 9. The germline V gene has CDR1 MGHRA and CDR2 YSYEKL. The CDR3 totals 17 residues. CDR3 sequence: CASSQDMERGARNEQFF. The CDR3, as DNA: TGCGCCAGCAGCCAAGACATGGAGCGGGGGGCCCGCAATGAGCAGTTCTTC.

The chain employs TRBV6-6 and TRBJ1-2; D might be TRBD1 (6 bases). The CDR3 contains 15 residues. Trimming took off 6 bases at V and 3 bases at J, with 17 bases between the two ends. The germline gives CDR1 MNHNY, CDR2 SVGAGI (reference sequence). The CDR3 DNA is TGTGCCAGCAGGGGACAAAGGGCCTTGGACTATGGCTACACCTTC. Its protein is CASRGQRALDYGYTF.

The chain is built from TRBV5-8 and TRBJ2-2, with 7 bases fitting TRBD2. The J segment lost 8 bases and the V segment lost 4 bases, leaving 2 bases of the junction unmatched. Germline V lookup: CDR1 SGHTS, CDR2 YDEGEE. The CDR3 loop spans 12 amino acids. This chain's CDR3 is CASSREVGELFF. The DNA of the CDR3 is TGTGCCAGCAGCCGGGAGGTGGGGGAGCTGTTTTTT.